The entry below describes one T cell receptor beta chain. This record comes from a study of control samples from healthy donors and cancer patients. Germline assignment: CDR1 LGHDT and CDR2 YNNKEL (reference sequence). The CDR3 totals 16 residues. Trimming removed 3 bases from V and 6 bases from J; junction bases left unmatched: 6. TCRdb's table, derived via immunoSEQ multiplex PCR, lists solely in-frame clones and lacks some. The profile covers about 130,000 clones, with approximately 95% appearing a single time and roughly 4% taken by the ten largest. The clonotype comes from a man aged 25-45 years in good health. This rearrangement joins TRBV3-1 (or the pseudogene TRBV3-2) to TRBJ2-1, with 12 bases lining up with TRBD2. The sample consisted of blood. The CDR3, as DNA: TGTGCCAGCAGCCACCTCCTAGCGGGGGGGTTCAATGAGCAGTTCTTC. Translated, it gives CASSHLLAGGFNEQFF.